The present T cell receptor beta chain was sequenced within a study of CD8 T cells in ankylosing spondylitis (dated by TCRdb to 2017 to 2019). Notes on the research overall: T cell receptor beta repertoires were profiled in healthy donors and ankylosing spondylitis patients so that disease-linked TCR variants could be found. The whole study cohort included 108 healthy donors and 20 to 30 ankylosing spondylitis patients. Peripheral blood was sampled, and synovial fluid was also collected from ankylosing spondylitis patients. Broad study findings and their caveats: The disease-linked clones had a CD8+ phenotype and were found at relatively low frequencies in peripheral blood. Some motif variants had previously been reported in the synovial fluid and blood of reactive arthritis patients, which suggests shared mechanisms of disease initiation. The disease-linked clones were reported as significantly enriched in matched synovial fluid samples from ankylosing spondylitis patients. A TCR beta motif made up of several highly homologous amino acid variants appeared to be characteristic of blood from ankylosing spondylitis patients.

The germline V gene yields SGDLS for CDR1 and YYNGEE for CDR2. V is clipped by 0 bases and J by 4 bases, and the sequence between their germline boundaries is 9 bases long. Its CDR3 holds 14 amino acids, cysteine through phenylalanine. The only DNA kept is the CDR3, 42 bases in frame from the first base. These reads were obtained on an Illumina HiSeq 2500. Quantitative 5'-RACE with molecular barcodes was used to prepare TCR beta libraries. As for the authors' bioinformatics: A new computational method based on a probabilistic model of VDJ rearrangement was used to identify disease-linked TCR variants. TCRdb trimmed public reads at Q25 via fastp, called clones via MiXCR and kept in-frame beta chains. Rows with one shared CDR3 protein collapse into an entry with the most common genes and DNA. The V and J calls were not made by the authors but by TCRdb's processing. Here the sample has roughly 38,000 distinct CDR3 sequences; about 3% occur a single time. The top ten hold approximately 3% of the sample.

With regard to this clonotype: What antigen it recognizes has not been identified. No clone much larger than this one lies a single base away; base qualities are absent.

The sequence derives from a male donor with ankylosing spondylitis or in good health (not recorded which). The specimen was blood, either unsorted or a sorted T cell fraction (not recorded which). The V and J segments used are TRBV9 and TRBJ2-3; the D region possibly corresponds to TRBD2 (5 bases align). The nucleotide sequence is given as TGTGCCAGCAGCGTAGAGACGAGGGCAGATACGCAGTATTTT. This encodes CASSVETRADTQYF.